One sample yielded the 14 T cell receptor beta chains listed below, sequenced in a study of read filtering for tumor transcriptome and immune sequencing. Molecular barcoded adaptors covering alpha/delta and beta/gamma chains were used on about 390 ng RNA. One entry per CDR3 protein, called by TCRdb with MiXCR from the reads. The sample shows approximately 23,000 distinct CDR3 sequences, 20% to 25% of them seen only once. Sequenced sample: a population of CD138-negative cells sorted from bone marrow. These receptors all come from a donor aged 40 or older with multiple myeloma.

This clonotype was counted ten times or more. This sequence joins TRBV28 and TRBJ2-6; the D gene is possibly TRBD1 (5 bases). Germline V gives CDR1 MDHEN, CDR2 SYDVKM. V was clipped by 2 bases and J by 0 bases, with 11 bases between them. The CDR3 is made up of 17 amino acids. The CDR3 sequence: CASSLGAIGSGANVLTF. DNA of the CDR3: TGTGCCAGCAGTTTAGGGGCCATCGGCTCTGGGGCCAACGTCCTGACTTTC. The full variable domain, rest sourced from reference TRBV28 and TRBJ2-6, is DVKVTQSSRYLVKRTGEKVFLECVQDMDHENMFWYRQDPGLGLRLIYFSYDVKMKEKGDIPEGYSVSREKKERFSLILESASTNQTSMYLCASSLGAIGSGANVLTFGAGSRLTVL.

This clonotype was seen ten or more times. The CDR3 region is CASSLTSVSTDTQYF. The CDR3, as DNA: TGCGCCAGCAGCCTTACCTCCGTATCGACAGATACGCAGTATTTT. The V call is TRBV5-1, the J call TRBJ2-3, with D unclear. The V gene's germline CDR1 is SGHRS and CDR2 YFSETQ. With 4 bases removed from V and 3 bases from J, the gap between germline ends came to 15 bases. The CDR3 has 15 amino acids.

This clonotype was seen ten or more times. The rearrangement uses TRBV7-9 and TRBJ2-3; a weak D match, TRBD2 (6 bases). CDR1 SEHNR and CDR2 FQNEAQ come from the germline V gene (reference sequence). Trimming left V 1 base short and J 4 bases short, with 12 bases between. The CDR3 covers 15 residues. The CDR3 here is CASSLVGSGPDTQYF. CDR3 bases: TGTGCCAGCAGCTTAGTCGGGAGTGGGCCAGATACGCAGTATTTT.

This chain links TRBV6-5 with TRBJ1-2, with 7 bases matching TRBD1. The CDR3 covers 15 residues. The germline V gene has CDR1 MNHEY and CDR2 SVGAGI. With 0 bases clipped from V and 5 bases from J, the junction kept 6 bases outside the gene matches. The CDR3 reads CASSYSQGVPYGYTF. The CDR3 DNA sequence: TGTGCCAGCAGTTACTCCCAGGGGGTGCCATATGGCTACACCTTC.

This clonotype has a count of ten or more. The rearrangement uses TRBV30 and TRBJ1-3; D remains ambiguous. Germline values: CDR1 GTSNPN, CDR2 SVGIG (reference sequence). The ends were cut back, 1 base at V and 4 bases at J, with 11 bases in the middle. The CDR3 covers 14 residues. The CDR3 spells CAWSGSTQGNTIYF. CDR3 in DNA: TGTGCCTGGAGTGGATCAACGCAGGGAAACACCATATATTTT. Full variable domain (missing parts from reference TRBV30 and TRBJ1-3): SQTIHQWPATLVQPVGSPLSLECTVEGTSNPNLYWYRQAAGRGLQLLFYSVGIGQISSEVPQNLSASRPQDRQFILSSKKLLLSDSGFYLCAWSGSTQGNTIYFGEGSWLTVV.

This clonotype was counted many times. This chain links TRBV20-1 with TRBJ2-7; 10 nucleotides agree with TRBD1. Unmatched junction bases numbered 9, after V lost 3 bases and J lost 4 bases. The CDR3 loop spans 15 amino acids. Per germline, CDR1 DFQATT and CDR2 SNEGSKA (reference sequence). The CDR3 DNA is TGCAGTGCTAGCCCCGGGACAGGGGCCAGGTACGAGCAGTACTTC. It codes for CSASPGTGARYEQYF.

Many counts were recorded for this clonotype. In DNA, the CDR3 is TGCAGTGCCTCCGGGTACGGCTCCTACAATGAGCAGTTCTTC. Its protein product is CSASGYGSYNEQFF. The chain is built from TRBV20-1 and TRBJ2-1; D gene ambiguous. In germline, CDR1 is DFQATT, CDR2 SNEGSKA (reference sequence). The CDR3 is 14 residues long. The V gene lost 6 bases and the J gene lost 0 bases, with 12 bases spanning the gap.

This clonotype occurred many times. The genes are TRBV10-3 and TRBJ2-1; 9 bases map to TRBD2. The CDR3 length is 16 residues. The V gene end was trimmed by 5 bases and the J gene end by 6 bases; junction bases not matched to a gene: 11. CDR1 and CDR2 (germline): ENHRY, SYGVKD. The CDR3 sequence: CAISPNSGGASNEQFF. CDR3 DNA sequence: TGTGCCATCAGTCCCAATAGCGGGGGAGCTTCCAATGAGCAGTTCTTC.

This clonotype has ten or more counts. The chain carries TRBV29-1 and TRBJ2-7, with TRBD2 matching 7 bases. J lost 0 bases, V lost 7 bases, and 12 bases had no gene match. Germline CDR1 is SQVTM and CDR2 is ANQGSEA. The CDR3 runs 15 residues. The CDR3, as DNA: TGCAGCGCCCAGCCTTCTAGCGGAGCCTCCTACGAGCAGTACTTC. Protein: CSAQPSSGASYEQYF.

At least ten counts were recorded for this clonotype. This chain connects TRBV6-6 to TRBJ1-1; D not certain. Per germline, CDR1 MNHNY and CDR2 SVGAGI (reference sequence). The CDR3 runs to 10 residues. Trimming cost V 6 bases and J 6 bases, with 5 bases left between them. The CDR3 DNA reads TGTGCCAGCAGGGATTCTGAAGCTTTCTTT. Translated, it gives CASRDSEAFF.

This clonotype has at least ten counts. This chain uses TRBV12-3 or TRBV12-4 with TRBJ2-1, with TRBD2 as a possible D gene (5 bases). The CDR3 is 11 amino acids. Trimming left V 5 bases short and J 10 bases short, with 9 bases between. The CDR3 reads CASSRGLEQFF. CDR3 DNA sequence: TGTGCCAGCAGTCGAGGGTTGGAGCAGTTCTTC.

The table lists this clonotype with many counts. The rearrangement uses TRBV6-1 and TRBJ1-1; 7 nucleotides agree with TRBD1. This CDR3 region has 14 residues. The germline V gene encodes CDR1 MNHNS and CDR2 SASEGT. V shed 5 bases and J 2 bases; nucleotides not matched to a gene: 5. CDR3 DNA sequence: TGTGCCAGCAGTCTAGGACAGGCAAACACTGAAGCTTTCTTT. This gives the protein CASSLGQANTEAFF.

The J gene is TRBJ2-1, the V gene TRBV10-3; 11 bases agree with TRBD2. Trimming took 5 bases from V and 7 from J; bases not matched to a gene: 13. This CDR3 comprises 17 residues. Germline loops: CDR1 ENHRY, CDR2 SYGVKD. CDR3: CAISFRAFGTSGNEQFF. CDR3 DNA: TGTGCCATCAGTTTCCGAGCATTTGGGACTAGCGGAAATGAGCAGTTCTTC.

This clonotype was seen ten or more times. The chain links TRBV6-1 to TRBJ2-7; D is perhaps TRBD1 (6 bases). The germline CDR1 and CDR2 sequences are MNHNS and SASEGT. There are 15 residues in the CDR3. Trimming cost V 0 bases and J 6 bases, with 15 bases left between them. CDR3 DNA: TGTGCCAGCAGTGAAGCCACAGGGTATCGGGCCGAGCAGTACTTC. Translation gives CASSEATGYRAEQYF.